Described below is a single T cell receptor (beta chain) sequence and its context. The sample comes from a study of T cell changes during pregnancy in multiple sclerosis. The V gene's germline CDR1 is SGHRS and CDR2 YFSETQ. V lost 3 bases to trimming and J lost 2 bases; unmatched junction nucleotides: 2. This CDR3 has 13 residues. The protocol was immunoSEQ multiplex PCR, while the TCRdb copy is restricted to in-frame clones and leaves out a portion. The data contain 65,000 to 80,000 clones, 85% to 95% of them seen just once; the ten biggest clones take up around 0.21%. This receptor was taken from a female donor with multiple sclerosis, enrolled in a pregnancy study. The chain couples TRBV5-1 to TRBJ2-7, with 7 positions matching TRBD1. The sample here was CD4+ T cells from peripheral blood mononuclear cells, taken before pregnancy. CDR3 residues: CASSSQGAYEQYF. The CDR3 DNA reads TGCGCCAGCAGCTCCCAGGGGGCCTACGAGCAGTACTTC. Filled out from reference TRBV5-1 and TRBJ2-7, the complete variable domain reads KAGVTQTPRYLIKTRGQQVTLSCSPISGHRSVSWYQQTPGQGLQFLFEYFSETQRNKGNFPGRFSGRQFSNSRSEMNVSTLELGDSALYLCASSSQGAYEQYFGPGTRLTVT.